These 25 T cell receptor beta chains came from one sample sequenced in a study of T cell responses to AZD1222 COVID-19 vaccine. Libraries were prepared by immunoSEQ multiplex PCR; TCRdb keeps only in-frame clonotypes and omits some of them. The sample carries 95,000 to 100,000 clones, around 84% recorded once. The sample was peripheral blood, taken on day 0 of AZD1222 vaccination. The receptors were sampled from an adult in good health.

V gene TRBV28 combines with J gene TRBJ2-7, with 10 bases aligning to TRBD2. The CDR3 consists of 14 residues. The V and J ends lost 9 bases and 4 bases, in that order; junction bases with no gene match: 9. The germline V gene encodes CDR1 MDHEN and CDR2 SYDVKM. The chain's CDR3 is CASQSGRGLYEQYF. Here the CDR3 DNA reads TGTGCCAGTCAAAGCGGGAGGGGTCTTTACGAGCAGTACTTC.

This chain links TRBV10-3 with TRBJ1-1, with D unclear. Germline V CDR1 and CDR2: ENHRY, SYGVKD. The CDR3 contains 13 residues. V was pared by 8 bases and J by 0 bases, with 10 bases between. The CDR3 nucleotides are TGTGCCATCGAGTCCGCCTTGAACACTGAAGCTTTCTTT. It yields the protein CAIESALNTEAFF.

The V gene is TRBV27, the J gene TRBJ2-5; D possibly corresponds to TRBD1 (5 bases). The CDR3 totals 15 residues. Germline lookup yields CDR1 MNHEY and CDR2 SMNVEV (reference sequence). Between the trimmed V and J ends, which lost 5 bases and 0 bases, there was a span of 13 bases. The CDR3 reads CASSPQAGYQETQYF. CDR3 sequence (DNA): TGTGCCAGCAGTCCCCAGGCAGGGTACCAAGAGACCCAGTACTTC.

The chain couples TRBV2 to TRBJ1-2; tentatively, D is TRBD1 (5 bases). This CDR3 contains 13 residues. Germline lookup yields CDR1 SNHLY and CDR2 FYNNEI. Trimming took off 6 bases at V and 2 bases at J, with 10 bases between the two ends. CDR3 bases: TGTGCCAGCAGGAAAGGGGAAAACTATGGCTACACCTTC. Encoded protein: CASRKGENYGYTF.

This chain links TRBV5-4 with TRBJ1-1, with 10 nucleotides matching TRBD1. Germline trimming cut 4 bases from V and 5 bases from J; bases unmatched to any gene: 2. In germline, CDR1 is SGHNT, CDR2 YYREEE (reference sequence). The length of the CDR3 is 13 residues. This chain's CDR3 is CASSGTGVTEAFF. CDR3 bases: TGTGCCAGCAGCGGGACAGGGGTGACTGAAGCTTTCTTT.

The V and J genes are TRBV7-2 and TRBJ1-5, with D maybe TRBD1 (6 bases). CDR1 SGHTA and CDR2 FQGNSA come from the germline V gene. V lost 2 bases, J lost 6 bases, and 11 bases lay in between. The CDR3 is made up of 14 amino acids. The CDR3 loop reads CASSLNREIQPQHF. CDR3 nucleotides: TGTGCCAGCAGCTTAAACAGGGAAATTCAGCCCCAGCATTTT.

The chain employs TRBV28 and TRBJ2-7; D unresolved. V lost 2 bases and J lost 2, with 4 bases in between. This CDR3 spans 12 amino acids. Looked up from germline, CDR1 is MDHEN and CDR2 is SYDVKM. CDR3 in amino acids: CASSLPAYEQYF. CDR3 bases: TGTGCCAGCAGTTTACCCGCCTACGAGCAGTACTTC.

The rearrangement joins TRBV3-1 (or the pseudogene TRBV3-2) to TRBJ2-1, with TRBD2 matching 13 bases. The CDR3 spans 16 residues. Trimming cost V 4 bases and J 7 bases; bases outside gene matches: 7. Germline V CDR1 and CDR2: LGHDT, YNNKEL (reference sequence). CDR3 loop: CASSLPTSGRANEQFF. DNA of the CDR3: TGTGCCAGCAGCCTCCCCACTAGCGGGAGGGCGAATGAGCAGTTCTTC.

This clone has a single count. The V gene is TRBV7-8, the J gene TRBJ2-5; 7 bases map to TRBD1. The CDR3 loop spans 19 amino acids. The junction had 19 bases not matched to a gene; V was cut back by 4 bases and J by 2 bases. Germline CDR1 reads SGHVS; CDR2 reads FQNEAQ. The CDR3 region is CASSSRRGSLIYYQETQYF. Here the CDR3 DNA reads TGTGCCAGCAGCTCCCGCAGGGGGAGTCTTATTTATTATCAAGAGACCCAGTACTTC.

This chain joins TRBV7-8 and TRBJ2-1; D gene uncertain. CDR1 SGHVS and CDR2 FQNEAQ come from the germline V gene. The CDR3 loop spans 12 amino acids. The V gene lost 1 base and the J gene lost 7 bases, with 5 bases spanning the gap. The chain's CDR3 is CASSLGSNEQFF. CDR3 sequence (DNA): TGTGCCAGCAGCTTAGGGAGTAATGAGCAGTTCTTC.

The V and J genes are TRBV7-3 and TRBJ2-7, with 7 bases matching TRBD1. Germline V gene lookup returns CDR1 SGHTA and CDR2 FQGTGA. The CDR3 loop spans 14 amino acids. The junction had 10 bases not matched to a gene; V was cut back by 5 bases and J by 6 bases. CDR3 bases: TGTGCCAGCAGCCGGGACAGAGAAATATCCGAGCAGTACTTC. This codes for CASSRDREISEQYF.

The table lists this clone with a count of one. The rearrangement uses TRBV7-3 and TRBJ2-3; TRBD2 matches 13 bases. V shed 5 bases, J shed 0 bases, and the junction held 11 bases outside the gene matches. Germline assignment: CDR1 SGHTA and CDR2 FQGTGA. The CDR3 sequence is 19 residues long. The CDR3 sequence: CASSLYIGLAGASTDTQYF. DNA for the CDR3: TGTGCCAGCAGCCTTTATATAGGACTAGCGGGGGCAAGCACAGATACGCAGTATTTT. Combining the CDR3 with reference TRBV7-3 and TRBJ2-3 gives the whole variable domain GAGVSQTPSNKVTEKGKYVELRCDPISGHTALYWYRQSLGQGPEFLIYFQGTGAADDSGLPNDRFFAVRPEGSVSTLKIQRTERGDSAVYLCASSLYIGLAGASTDTQYFGPGTRLTVL.

The chain employs TRBV14 and TRBJ1-6, with TRBD1 matching 10 bases. CDR3 length: 16 residues. V shed 4 bases, J shed 9 bases, and the junction held 9 bases outside the gene matches. CDR1 is SGHDN, CDR2 FVKESK, per germline. The CDR3 loop is CASSPWTGGRASPLHF. DNA for the CDR3: TGTGCCAGCAGCCCTTGGACAGGGGGGCGAGCTTCACCCCTCCACTTT.

The chain recombines TRBV15 with TRBJ2-3; D is possibly TRBD2 (7 bases). The V end lost 0 bases, the J end lost 2 bases, and 15 bases lay between the germline ends. Germline loops: CDR1 LNHNV, CDR2 YYDKDF (reference sequence). The CDR3 runs to 17 residues. The CDR3 protein is CATSRDWGGQHTDTQYF. The CDR3 nucleotides read TGTGCCACCAGCAGAGACTGGGGGGGACAACACACAGATACGCAGTATTTT.

This chain joins TRBV29-1 and TRBJ1-5; D unresolved. V lost 8 bases and J lost 4, with 18 bases in between. The CDR3 is 14 residues long. Per the germline V gene, CDR1 is SQVTM and CDR2 is ANQGSEA. The CDR3 loop reads CSPASWQVNQPQHF. CDR3 DNA: TGCAGCCCAGCCAGCTGGCAGGTTAATCAGCCCCAGCATTTT.

The rearrangement uses TRBV2 and TRBJ1-2, with a weak D call TRBD1 (6 bases). CDR3 length: 14 amino acids. V lost 6 bases to trimming and J lost 2 bases, with 13 bases between them. The germline gives CDR1 SNHLY, CDR2 FYNNEI. The CDR3: CASRMTGLNYGYTF. The CDR3 nucleotides read TGTGCCAGCAGGATGACAGGACTAAACTATGGCTACACCTTC.

The gene calls are TRBV4-3 and TRBJ1-5; 8 bases are shared with TRBD1. The CDR3 runs to 16 residues. Germline CDR1 reads LGHNA; CDR2 reads YSLEER. V lost 0 bases, J lost 8 bases, and 9 bases stayed unmatched. Written as DNA, the CDR3 is TGCGCCAGCAGCCAAGATCTCCAGGGGGCCTCGAAGCCCCAGCATTTT. Translation: CASSQDLQGASKPQHF.

This clone showed up just a few times. The chain carries TRBV5-1 and TRBJ2-7; D remains ambiguous. Trimming removed 3 bases from V and 0 bases from J, with 16 bases in between. Germline-derived CDR1 and CDR2 are SGHRS and YFSETQ. The CDR3 has 16 amino acids. The CDR3 protein is CASSSSMGSDSYEQYF. The CDR3, as DNA: TGCGCCAGCAGCTCTTCGATGGGGTCGGACTCCTACGAGCAGTACTTC.

The rearrangement uses TRBV28 and TRBJ2-3; D is tentatively TRBD1 or TRBD2 (6 bases each). The CDR3 consists of 17 residues. The V gene lost 4 bases and the J gene lost 5 bases, with 22 bases spanning the gap. Germline loops: CDR1 MDHEN, CDR2 SYDVKM. The CDR3 spells CASSSYTGAILEDTQYF. CDR3 nucleotide sequence: TGTGCCAGCAGTTCCTATACGGGGGCTATTCTGGAAGATACGCAGTATTTT.

CDR3 nucleotide sequence: TGTGCCAGCAGTCCCCTTATGGGGTACCAGGGTGGTAATCAGCCCCAGCATTTT. It is translated as CASSPLMGYQGGNQPQHF. The chain recombines TRBV28 with TRBJ1-5, with D possibly being TRBD1 (5 bases). This CDR3 is 18 amino acids long. Between the trimmed V and J ends, which lost 5 bases and 4 bases, there was a span of 24 bases. CDR1 MDHEN and CDR2 SYDVKM come from the germline V gene.

The chain combines TRBV10-3 with TRBJ2-2; a weak D match, TRBD2 (7 bases). Trimming left V 2 bases short and J 5 bases short, with 12 bases between. Germline V gene data show CDR1 as ENHRY and CDR2 as SYGVKD. This CDR3 is 15 amino acids long. The DNA of the CDR3 is TGTGCCATCAGTGAGCGGGGGGCCCCAACCGGGGAGCTGTTTTTT. It yields the protein CAISERGAPTGELFF.

The chain uses TRBV30 and TRBJ2-1, with 9 bases matching TRBD1. J was trimmed by 7 bases and V by 0 bases; bases with no gene match: 4. The CDR3 totals 14 residues. CDR1 and CDR2 from the germline V gene are GTSNPN and SVGIG (reference sequence). CDR3 sequence: CAWSVLGTGNEQFF. The CDR3 nucleotides are TGTGCCTGGAGTGTACTAGGGACAGGGAATGAGCAGTTCTTC.

A single count supports this clone. V usage is TRBV5-1 and J usage is TRBJ2-1; the match to TRBD2 covers 8 bases. Germline V gives CDR1 SGHRS, CDR2 YFSETQ. CDR3 length: 13 amino acids. Trimming at V came to 3 bases and at J to 7 bases, leaving 3 bases not matched to a gene. This chain's CDR3 is CASSSGRVNEQFF. The CDR3 nucleotides read TGCGCCAGCAGCTCCGGGAGGGTGAATGAGCAGTTCTTC.

V gene TRBV30 combines with J gene TRBJ1-2, with unresolved D. Trimming removed 6 bases at V and 1 base at J, with 18 bases between. The germline V gene has CDR1 GTSNPN and CDR2 SVGIG (reference sequence). The CDR3 extends over 15 amino acids. The CDR3 loop is CACRGDGSLNYGYTF. CDR3 in DNA: TGTGCCTGCCGTGGAGACGGATCGCTTAACTATGGCTACACCTTC.

V and J are TRBV6-2 or TRBV6-3 and TRBJ2-7; the match to TRBD2 covers 8 bases. Germline CDR1 reads MNHEY; CDR2 reads SVGEGT. The junction had 10 bases not matched to a gene; V was cut back by 2 bases and J by 4 bases. The CDR3 is made up of 16 amino acids. In DNA, the CDR3 is TGTGCCAGCAGTTACCATCTTAGCGGGGTCAGGTACGAGCAGTACTTC. Protein: CASSYHLSGVRYEQYF.